This T cell receptor beta chain was identified during a study of T cell repertoires in cytomegalovirus infection. The overall study: CMV infection and matching HLA type were both indicated by public TCR beta signatures.

Germline assignment: CDR1 SGHVS and CDR2 FQNEAQ. CDR3 size: 14 residues. The V and J ends lost 6 bases and 3 bases, in that order; junction bases with no gene match: 5. This clonotype was picked up a small number of times. The antigen is not known. TCRdb reanalysed the reads using MiXCR and keeps one entry per CDR3 protein. The profile shows approximately 470,000 distinct CDR3 sequences, approximately 46% of them singletons. The chain is built from TRBV7-8 and TRBJ2-3, with 8 positions matching TRBD1. This clonotype was obtained from a human donor in good health (CMV status not recorded). Some clones in this sample may be carry-over from other donors' samples. Source: cultured PBMCs, taken from culture after CMV antigen stimulation. DNA for the CDR3: TGTGCCAGCAGAGCGGACAGGGTTACAGATACGCAGTATTTT. This codes for CASRADRVTDTQYF.